This is a list of T cell receptor beta chains from one sample in a study of cytomegalovirus exposure and HLA in healthy donors. The repertoire was sequenced with immunoSEQ multiplex PCR; TCRdb's copy has only in-frame clones and lacks some. This table holds about 85,000 clones, 50% to 80% found once. Sequenced input: PBMCs. The receptor source for this set is a man aged 25 to 45 in good health and CMV-seronegative. CDR3s include the opening cysteine and the closing phenylalanine or tryptophan. The D gene is left open where the match is weak. Expanded clones get a size class; other rows say once, few or many, or leave the size out.

V gene,CDR3 length,clone size,D gene,J gene,CDR3 protein,CDR3 DNA
TRBV15,16,few,TRBD2,TRBJ2-1,CATSRLILAGYNEQFF,TGTGCCACCAGCAGACTCATCCTAGCGGGGTACAATGAGCAGTTCTTC
TRBV5-8,15,few,-,TRBJ1-5,CASSVAGRSNQPQHF,TGTGCCAGCAGCGTCGCAGGGCGGAGCAATCAGCCCCAGCATTTT
TRBV18,14,-,-,TRBJ1-6,CASSPPGEGSPLHF,TGTGCCAGCTCACCACCCGGGGAGGGTTCACCCCTCCACTTT
TRBV5-1,16,-,-,TRBJ1-3,CASSLQDTSSGNTIYF,TGCGCCAGCAGTTTACAGGACACGAGCTCTGGAAACACCATATATTTT
TRBV9,14,-,-,TRBJ2-4,CASSDPIAKNIQYF,TGTGCCAGCAGCGACCCTATAGCCAAAAACATTCAGTACTTC
TRBV6-5,11,once,-,TRBJ1-3,CATVFGNTIYF,TGTGCCACCGTTTTTGGAAACACCATATATTTT
TRBV4-2,16,-,TRBD2,TRBJ2-1,CASSQDQLAGGVGQFF,TGTGCCAGCAGCCAAGATCAGCTAGCGGGGGGTGTTGGGCAGTTCTTC
TRBV7-2,14,-,-,TRBJ1-1,CASSLGAGNTEAFF,TGTGCCAGCAGCTTAGGGGCGGGGAACACTGAGGCTTTCTTT
TRBV14,13,-,-,TRBJ1-2,CASSQAGDYGYTF,TGTGCCAGCAGCCAAGCAGGGGACTATGGCTACACCTTC
TRBV27,15,-,TRBD2,TRBJ2-3,CASSLVRGGTDTQYF,TGTGCCAGCAGTTTAGTAAGGGGAGGGACAGATACGCAGTATTTT
TRBV27,15,-,TRBD1,TRBJ2-3,CASRNRQGAGDTQYF,TGTGCCAGCAGAAACCGGCAGGGGGCAGGAGATACGCAGTATTTT
TRBV29-1,15,-,-,TRBJ1-2,CSVTPNPGFDYGYTF,TGCAGCGTTACCCCTAACCCGGGATTCGACTATGGCTACACCTTC
TRBV19,14,-,TRBD1,TRBJ2-7,CASSSRDRYYEQYF,TGTGCCAGTTCATCGAGGGACAGGTACTACGAGCAGTACTTC
TRBV10-1,15,-,TRBD2,TRBJ2-7,CASSDISGGLNEQYF,TGCGCCAGCAGTGATATTTCGGGAGGGCTTAACGAGCAGTACTTC
TRBV15,15,few,TRBD1,TRBJ2-1,CATSRVRDRNNEQFF,TGTGCCACCAGCAGAGTCCGGGACAGAAACAATGAGCAGTTCTTC
TRBV6-5,13,-,-,TRBJ1-1,CASSYSRGTEAFF,TGTGCCAGCAGTTACTCGAGAGGGACTGAAGCTTTCTTT
TRBV2,14,-,-,TRBJ1-4,CASSVQQGNEKLFF,TGTGCCAGCAGTGTTCAGCAGGGAAATGAAAAACTGTTTTTT
TRBV5-1,13,-,-,TRBJ2-7,CASSLQQGREQYF,TGCGCCAGCAGCTTACAACAGGGACGCGAGCAGTACTTC
TRBV19,14,once,TRBD1,TRBJ1-2,CASSIRGQNYGYTF,TGTGCCAGTAGTATAAGGGGGCAAAACTATGGCTACACCTTC
TRBV27,23,-,TRBD1,TRBJ1-6,CASSPWDRSGERGVSSYNSPLHF,TGTGCCAGCAGTCCGTGGGACAGGAGTGGGGAAAGGGGGGTGAGCTCCTATAATTCACCCCTCCACTTT
TRBV27,14,-,TRBD1,TRBJ2-7,CASSFSRGYYEQYF,TGTGCCAGCAGTTTCTCCAGGGGGTACTACGAGCAGTACTTC
TRBV28,14,once,-,TRBJ1-5,CASSLAEVGQPQHF,TGTGCCAGCAGTTTGGCAGAGGTTGGACAGCCCCAGCATTTT
TRBV28,12,-,-,TRBJ2-7,CASSLTGNEQYF,TGTGCCAGCAGTTTGACAGGCAACGAGCAGTACTTC
TRBV7-9,16,-,-,TRBJ1-4,CASSFTASGINEKLFF,TGTGCCAGCAGCTTTACCGCGTCAGGGATTAATGAAAAACTGTTTTTT
TRBV10-3,14,-,-,TRBJ2-1,CAIGAGGSYNEQFF,TGTGCCATCGGAGCGGGTGGCTCCTACAATGAGCAGTTCTTC
TRBV27,13,few,TRBD1,TRBJ1-2,CASSRDRGYGYTF,TGTGCCAGCAGTCGGGACAGGGGCTATGGCTACACCTTC
TRBV6-6,12,-,-,TRBJ2-7,CASTANGYEQYF,TGTGCCAGCACCGCCAACGGGTACGAGCAGTACTTC
TRBV9,13,-,-,TRBJ2-1,CASSPSAVNEQFF,TGTGCCAGCAGCCCGTCGGCGGTCAATGAGCAGTTCTTC
TRBV28,14,few,TRBD1,TRBJ2-3,CASSWTGSTDTQYF,TGTGCCAGCAGTTGGACAGGGAGCACAGATACGCAGTATTTT
TRBV30,13,-,-,TRBJ1-5,CAWSRDSNQPQHF,TGTGCCTGGAGCCGAGATAGCAATCAGCCCCAGCATTTT
TRBV7-8,16,-,TRBD1,TRBJ1-1,CASSPPGQGWNTEAFF,TGTGCCAGCAGCCCGCCGGGACAGGGGTGGAACACTGAAGCTTTCTTT
TRBV7-9,14,-,TRBD1,TRBJ2-7,CASRPTGQGYEQYF,TGTGCCAGCAGGCCCACGGGACAGGGCTACGAGCAGTACTTC
TRBV28,14,-,-,TRBJ2-3,CASSLGGPRDTQYF,TGTGCCAGCAGTTTGGGGGGGCCTCGAGATACGCAGTATTTT
TRBV27,13,-,-,TRBJ2-1,CASSLYNYNEQFF,TGTGCCAGCAGTTTATATAATTACAATGAGCAGTTCTTC
TRBV15,16,-,TRBD2,TRBJ2-7,CATSRARGRANYEQYF,TGTGCCACCAGCAGAGCTCGGGGGAGGGCCAACTACGAGCAGTACTTC
TRBV7-7,16,few,TRBD2,TRBJ2-1,CASSLEWGLAGGEQFF,TGTGCTAGCAGCTTAGAGTGGGGTCTAGCGGGAGGTGAGCAGTTCTTC